The subject of this entry is one TCR beta chain. The table came from immunoSEQ multiplex PCR; TCRdb's copy has only in-frame clones and leaves some out. Of more than 80,000 clones listed, around four fifths are singletons. This specimen comes from a study of blood T cell repertoires in COVID-19. The overall study: PBMCs, B-cell-depleted T cells, or T cells were the source of the cDNA or gDNA that made up the material.

Losses at the gene ends were 1 base for V and 4 bases for J; bases not matched to a gene: 5. Germline CDR1 is SGHRS and CDR2 is YFSETQ. The CDR3 length is 15 residues. The sequenced sample consisted of peripheral blood. This rearrangement joins TRBV5-1 to TRBJ2-7, with 10 positions matching TRBD2. This sequence originates from a human donor in a cohort sampled during active COVID-19. The CDR3 bases are TGCGCCAGCAGCTTGACGGCTAGCGGGAGATACGAGCAGTACTTC. This gives the protein CASSLTASGRYEQYF.